These 27 T cell receptor beta chains originate from one sample sequenced in a study of blood T cells in healthy people across ages. A sample-barcoded 5' primer and a J-beta primer mix were used in a second PCR of roughly 6 to 11 cycles. MiXCR, applied by TCRdb to the 5' RACE reads, yields one record per CDR3 protein. The sample consists of about 1.4 million distinct CDR3 sequences, approximately 59% of them appearing once. Sequencing was done on a sample of blood. These receptors came from a man between 18 and 29 years old in good health.

J is TRBJ1-2 and V is TRBV28; unclear D gene. The CDR3 runs to 18 residues. The ends were cut back, 2 bases at V and 4 bases at J, with 23 bases in the middle. The germline gives CDR1 MDHEN, CDR2 SYDVKM. Here the CDR3 reads CASSLPPGTIPSGYGYTF. CDR3 bases: TGTGCCAGCAGTTTACCGCCGGGAACCATTCCGAGTGGCTATGGCTACACCTTC.

V is TRBV12-3 or TRBV12-4 and J is TRBJ2-1, with unresolved D. With 3 bases removed from V and 4 bases from J, the gap between germline ends came to 10 bases. The CDR3 contains 14 residues. For the CDR3, the DNA is TGTGCCAGCAGTTTCGAGGTGAATTACAATGAGCAGTTCTTC. This sequence encodes CASSFEVNYNEQFF.

The genes are TRBV13 and TRBJ2-3; TRBD1 aligns across 7 bases. The CDR3 is 14 residues long. J was trimmed by 9 bases and V by 5 bases; bases with no gene match: 11. Germline V lookup: CDR1 PRHDT, CDR2 FYEKMQ (reference sequence). CDR3 residues: CASSLDRARGTQYF. Here the CDR3 DNA reads TGTGCCAGCAGCCTCGACAGGGCGCGAGGGACGCAGTATTTT.

The V call is TRBV6-2 or TRBV6-3, the J call TRBJ2-7; D tentatively fits TRBD1 or TRBD2 (5 bases each). TRBJ2-1 explains the end of the DNA better; the J call may be wrong. The CDR3 extends over 10 amino acids. Germline V gene data show CDR1 as MNHEY and CDR2 as SVGEGT. The CDR3 here is CAAGAVEQFF. The CDR3 coding sequence is TGTGCTGCCGGGGCGGTTGAGCAGTTCTTC.

The chain links TRBV20-1 to TRBJ2-5; D call uncertain. The CDR3 spans 12 residues. The V and J ends lost 3 bases and 4 bases respectively, with 9 bases between them. Germline V gives CDR1 DFQATT, CDR2 SNEGSKA (reference sequence). The CDR3 is CSASLLTETQYF. CDR3 coding DNA: TGCAGTGCTAGTTTGCTAACAGAGACCCAGTACTTC.

This clonotype has a handful of counts. The chain recombines TRBV4-3 with TRBJ2-5; 7 bases line up with TRBD1. Germline values: CDR1 LGHNA, CDR2 YSLEER. This CDR3 region has 10 residues. Trimming cost V 11 bases and J 7 bases; bases outside gene matches: 4. The CDR3 bases are TGCGCCGTGTGGGACAGGACCCAGTACTTC. Translation: CAVWDRTQYF.

V and J are TRBV28 and TRBJ1-6, with 7 bases that match TRBD1. This CDR3 region has 14 residues. Germline CDR1 and CDR2: MDHEN and SYDVKM. The junction had 7 bases not matched to a gene; V was cut back by 7 bases and J by 7 bases. The chain's CDR3 is CASTVGQANSPLHF. CDR3 coding DNA: TGTGCCAGCACCGTAGGACAGGCGAATTCACCCCTCCACTTT.

In its sample, this clonotype was seen once. The CDR3 loop is CASNRSSYEQYF. DNA of the CDR3: TGTGCCAGCAACAGGAGCTCCTACGAGCAGTACTTC. The V call is TRBV27, the J call TRBJ2-7; D might be TRBD1 (5 bases). This CDR3 region has 12 residues. From germline, CDR1 is MNHEY and CDR2 SMNVEV (reference sequence). Trimming took off 7 bases at V and 0 bases at J, with 7 bases between the two ends.

This clonotype was observed once. The gene calls are TRBV20-1 and TRBJ1-2, with D unresolved. Trimming removed 6 bases at V and 8 bases at J, with 16 bases between. The germline V gene encodes CDR1 DFQATT and CDR2 SNEGSKA (reference sequence). The CDR3 sequence is 12 residues long. Written as DNA, the CDR3 is TGCAGTGCGATCTTTCCCACCCTGGGCTACACCTTC. This translates into CSAIFPTLGYTF.

This chain uses TRBV10-3 with TRBJ2-3, with 10 positions matching TRBD2. Germline values: CDR1 ENHRY, CDR2 SYGVKD. Trimming took 0 bases from V and 4 from J; bases not matched to a gene: 10. The CDR3 is 18 amino acids. The CDR3: CAISESILAGGLPDTQYF. CDR3 sequence (DNA): TGTGCCATCAGTGAGTCGATATTAGCGGGAGGTTTACCAGATACGCAGTATTTT.

The chain joins TRBV4-1 to TRBJ1-2; D is ambiguous. CDR1 is MGHRA, CDR2 YSYEKL, per germline. The CDR3 runs to 14 residues. V was clipped by 1 base and J by 0 bases, with 6 bases between them. The DNA for the CDR3 is TGCGCCAGCAGCCAAGTAGTCACTAACTATGGCTACACCTTC. It specifies CASSQVVTNYGYTF.

This clonotype occurred a few times. The chain combines TRBV4-1 with TRBJ2-7, with D uncertain. Germline V gene lookup returns CDR1 MGHRA and CDR2 YSYEKL. Trimming shortened V by 0 bases and J by 2 bases, and 8 bases separated the two germline ends. The CDR3 runs to 14 residues. CDR3 coding DNA: TGCGCCAGCAGCCAAGATTCGACCCCCTACGAGCAGTACTTC. Amino acids: CASSQDSTPYEQYF.

The chain joins TRBV20-1 to TRBJ2-7, with 8 bases matching TRBD2. Germline V CDR1 and CDR2: DFQATT, SNEGSKA (reference sequence). The CDR3 runs 16 residues. The V segment lost 0 bases and the J segment 1 base; nucleotides outside the gene matches: 8. CDR3 nucleotide sequence: TGCAGTGCTAGAGATCTCGGGGGGGCAGGGTCCTACGAGCAGTACTTC. Residues: CSARDLGGAGSYEQYF.

V is TRBV7-9 and J is TRBJ1-2; 7 bases align to TRBD1. The V segment lost 5 bases and the J segment 8 bases; nucleotides outside the gene matches: 17. The CDR3 contains 16 residues. Per germline, CDR1 SEHNR and CDR2 FQNEAQ (reference sequence). This CDR3 reads CASSLGTVGPYVGYTF. The CDR3 nucleotides read TGTGCCAGCAGCCTCGGGACAGTGGGTCCCTATGTCGGCTACACCTTC. Full variable domain (missing parts from reference TRBV7-9 and TRBJ1-2): DTGVSQNPRHKITKRGQNVTFRCDPISEHNRLYWYRQTLGQGPEFLTYFQNEAQLEKSRLLSDRFSAERPKGSFSTLEIQRTEQGDSAMYLCASSLGTVGPYVGYTFGSGTRLTVV.

This clonotype was counted between two and nine times. The chain couples TRBV3-1 to TRBJ2-7; D is undetermined. The germline V gene encodes CDR1 LGHDT and CDR2 YNNKEL (reference sequence). This CDR3 has 13 amino acids. V was clipped by 2 bases and J by 4 bases, with 9 bases between them. CDR3 residues: CASSQSSTYEQYF. The CDR3 bases are TGTGCCAGCAGCCAATCTTCCACTTACGAGCAGTACTTC.

The chain recombines TRBV5-4 with TRBJ2-7, with no clear D. V was cut by 2 bases and J by 6 bases, with 9 bases left in between. The CDR3 has 12 residues. Germline CDR1 and CDR2: SGHNT and YYREEE (reference sequence). The CDR3 loop is CASSLGHAEQYF. CDR3 DNA: TGTGCCAGCAGCTTAGGTCACGCCGAGCAGTACTTC.

The chain employs TRBV7-2 and TRBJ2-7; a weak D match, TRBD2 (5 bases). The germline gives CDR1 SGHTA, CDR2 FQGNSA. V shed 1 base and J shed 0 bases, with 10 bases lying between them. The CDR3 loop spans 15 amino acids. CDR3 region: CASSLVFGNSYEQYF. As DNA, the CDR3 is TGTGCCAGCAGCTTAGTGTTCGGGAACTCCTACGAGCAGTACTTC.

This chain connects TRBV5-1 to TRBJ2-4, with D uncertain. Germline CDR1 and CDR2: SGHRS and YFSETQ. V lost 7 bases to trimming and J lost 0 bases, with 11 bases between them. The CDR3 spans 14 residues. The CDR3 is CASPGLLAKNIQYF. CDR3 nucleotide sequence: TGCGCCAGCCCCGGGCTTCTAGCCAAAAACATTCAGTACTTC. Full variable domain (outside the CDR3, taken from reference TRBV5-1 and TRBJ2-4): KAGVTQTPRYLIKTRGQQVTLSCSPISGHRSVSWYQQTPGQGLQFLFEYFSETQRNKGNFPGRFSGRQFSNSRSEMNVSTLELGDSALYLCASPGLLAKNIQYFGAGTRLSVL.

This clonotype was found a few times. Written as DNA, the CDR3 is TGTGCCAGCAGTCCCCCTTGGACAGGGGGTATAGGTGGCTACACCTTC. It codes for CASSPPWTGGIGGYTF. V is TRBV12-3 or TRBV12-4 and J is TRBJ1-2, with 10 nucleotides matching TRBD1. J gave up 7 bases and V 5 bases, and 13 bases lay outside the gene matches. The CDR3 consists of 16 residues.

The chain employs TRBV7-2 and TRBJ2-5, with 9 bases lining up with TRBD1. There are 16 residues in the CDR3. Germline V gene sequence: CDR1 SGHTA, CDR2 FQGNSA. J was trimmed by 4 bases and V by 5 bases; bases with no gene match: 11. The CDR3: CASSRNRGRVRETQYF. The CDR3 DNA follows: TGTGCCAGCAGCCGTAACAGGGGGCGAGTAAGAGAGACCCAGTACTTC.

The J gene is TRBJ1-1, the V gene TRBV29-1, with D unresolved. Germline V CDR1 and CDR2: SQVTM, ANQGSEA. The CDR3 has 12 amino acids. Trimming cost V 1 base and J 8 bases, with 11 bases left between them. The CDR3 DNA reads as TGCAGCGTTGAAGGTCTGGGGTCCGAAGCTTTCTTT. Translation: CSVEGLGSEAFF.

The chain has TRBV7-2 and TRBJ2-5; D unresolved. The germline CDR1 and CDR2 sequences are SGHTA and FQGNSA. Trimming took off 5 bases at V and 3 bases at J, with 10 bases between the two ends. The CDR3 is 13 residues long. The CDR3 DNA reads TGTGCCAGCAGCCCCCCCTTCGAAGAGACCCAGTACTTC. Its translation is CASSPPFEETQYF.

The chain is built from TRBV20-1 and TRBJ2-1, with unresolved D. The V end lost 6 bases, the J end lost 4 bases, and 16 bases lay between the germline ends. This CDR3 is 14 amino acids long. Germline V lookup: CDR1 DFQATT, CDR2 SNEGSKA (reference sequence). The CDR3 nucleotides read TGCAGTGCCGATCGACAAGGCACTTACAATGAGCAGTTCTTC. Its protein product is CSADRQGTYNEQFF.

The CDR3 DNA reads TGCGCCAGCAGCTTGGACTGGACAGGGACCGAGCAGTACTTC. As protein: CASSLDWTGTEQYF. V gene TRBV5-1 combines with J gene TRBJ2-7, with 8 bases fitting TRBD1. CDR3 length equals 14 residues. Germline CDR1 SGHRS, CDR2 YFSETQ. The trim removed 0 bases at V and 6 bases at J, leaving 5 bases unmatched. Full variable domain (rest looked up from reference TRBV5-1 and TRBJ2-7): KAGVTQTPRYLIKTRGQQVTLSCSPISGHRSVSWYQQTPGQGLQFLFEYFSETQRNKGNFPGRFSGRQFSNSRSEMNVSTLELGDSALYLCASSLDWTGTEQYFGPGTRLTVT.

This clonotype was seen once. V is TRBV5-1 and J is TRBJ2-3; 8 nucleotides align to TRBD1. V trimming: 3 bases; J trimming: 3 bases; junction bases outside the gene matches: 6. CDR3 length: 15 residues. Germline V CDR1 and CDR2: SGHRS, YFSETQ. The CDR3 DNA follows: TGCGCCAGCAGCTCCGAAGACAGGGGTACAGATACGCAGTATTTT. Protein product: CASSSEDRGTDTQYF.

The rearrangement uses TRBV11-3 and TRBJ2-2; tentatively, D is TRBD1 (5 bases). There are 16 residues in the CDR3. Germline V gene data show CDR1 as SGHNT and CDR2 as YENEEA. The V gene lost 1 base and the J gene lost 3 bases, with 12 bases spanning the gap. CDR3 protein: CASSLGTRDYTGELFF. CDR3 coding DNA: TGTGCCAGCAGCTTAGGCACCAGGGATTACACCGGGGAGCTGTTTTTT.

The chain uses TRBV20-1 and TRBJ1-1; D not certain. Germline V gene lookup returns CDR1 DFQATT and CDR2 SNEGSKA (reference sequence). This CDR3 contains 13 residues. V gave up 3 bases and J gave up 0 bases, with 8 bases separating them. The chain's CDR3 is CSASGSMNTEAFF. CDR3 DNA: TGCAGTGCTAGTGGCAGCATGAACACTGAAGCTTTCTTT.